Shown below are 7 T cell receptor beta chains from a single sample sequenced in a study of T cells in tuberculosis. The table came from immunoSEQ multiplex PCR; TCRdb's copy has only in-frame clones and leaves some out. The sample comprises 25,000 to 35,000 clones, around 93% of which are singletons, and 7% to 9% rests with the top ten. The sample taken for sequencing was PBMCs. All receptors derive from a donor aged 5 to 30 with latent tuberculosis or without tuberculosis infection. Some clones in this sample may be carry-over from other donors' samples.

The V and J genes are TRBV2 and TRBJ2-7, with D perhaps TRBD1 (5 bases). V shed 4 bases and J shed 6 bases, with 10 bases lying between them. The CDR3 length is 12 residues. Germline V lookup: CDR1 SNHLY, CDR2 FYNNEI. The CDR3 here is CASSAQGFEQYF. In nucleotides, the CDR3 is TGTGCCAGCAGTGCCCAGGGTTTCGAGCAGTACTTC. Full variable domain (missing parts from reference TRBV2 and TRBJ2-7): EPEVTQTPSHQVTQMGQEVILRCVPISNHLYFYWYRQILGQKVEFLVSFYNNEISEKSEIFDDQFSVERPDGSNFTLKIRSTKLEDSAMYFCASSAQGFEQYFGPGTRLTVT.

The J gene is TRBJ2-2, the V gene TRBV6-4, with D possibly TRBD1 on 6 matching bases. V lost 5 bases and J 1 base, leaving 8 bases between the germline ends. Germline V CDR1 and CDR2: MRHNA, SNTAGT. The length of the CDR3 is 14 residues. The CDR3, as DNA: TGTGCCAGCAGTCGAGGGGGGAACACCGGGGAGCTGTTTTTT. This codes for CASSRGGNTGELFF.

The V gene is TRBV11-2, the J gene TRBJ2-7, with D tentatively TRBD1 (6 bases). Trimming pared 2 bases from V and 3 bases from J, leaving 11 bases between. The CDR3 contains 14 residues. The germline CDR1 and CDR2 sequences are SGHAT and FQNNGV. CDR3 bases: TGTGCCAGCAGCTTATTACTAGGGGGCTACGAGCAGTACTTC. Translated: CASSLLLGGYEQYF.

The V and J genes are TRBV5-1 and TRBJ2-7; TRBD2 matches 10 bases. The J segment lost 7 bases and the V segment lost 1 base, leaving 8 bases of the junction unmatched. Germline CDR1 SGHRS, CDR2 YFSETQ. There are 15 residues in the CDR3. The CDR3: CASSLLAGDLQEQYF. The CDR3, as DNA: TGCGCCAGCAGCTTGCTAGCGGGAGACCTTCAGGAGCAGTACTTC.

The chain uses TRBV25-1 and TRBJ2-3; D perhaps matches TRBD2 (5 bases). The germline gives CDR1 MGHDK, CDR2 SYGVNS. CDR3 length: 13 residues. Trimming took off 0 bases at V and 5 bases at J, with 6 bases between the two ends. As DNA, the CDR3 is TGTGCCAGCAGTGAATATCGGGGAGATACGCAGTATTTT. This sequence encodes CASSEYRGDTQYF.

The chain is built from TRBV7-8 and TRBJ1-2, with 8 bases that match TRBD1. The CDR3 spans 15 residues. Germline lookup yields CDR1 SGHVS and CDR2 FQNEAQ. V dropped 5 bases and J dropped 4; count of bases not matched to a gene: 9. CDR3 coding DNA: TGTGCCAGCAGCCAGGACAGGGAAGGGGGCTATGGCTACACCTTC. It codes for CASSQDREGGYGYTF.

The rearrangement uses TRBV27 and TRBJ2-7; 7 bases map to TRBD2. V gave up 4 bases and J gave up 0 bases; unmatched junction bases: 9. The CDR3 has 16 amino acids. Germline V gene sequence: CDR1 MNHEY, CDR2 SMNVEV (reference sequence). The CDR3 coding sequence is TGTGCCAGCAGTTCTTTTAGCGGGCGTAGCTCCTACGAGCAGTACTTC. Translated, it gives CASSSFSGRSSYEQYF.